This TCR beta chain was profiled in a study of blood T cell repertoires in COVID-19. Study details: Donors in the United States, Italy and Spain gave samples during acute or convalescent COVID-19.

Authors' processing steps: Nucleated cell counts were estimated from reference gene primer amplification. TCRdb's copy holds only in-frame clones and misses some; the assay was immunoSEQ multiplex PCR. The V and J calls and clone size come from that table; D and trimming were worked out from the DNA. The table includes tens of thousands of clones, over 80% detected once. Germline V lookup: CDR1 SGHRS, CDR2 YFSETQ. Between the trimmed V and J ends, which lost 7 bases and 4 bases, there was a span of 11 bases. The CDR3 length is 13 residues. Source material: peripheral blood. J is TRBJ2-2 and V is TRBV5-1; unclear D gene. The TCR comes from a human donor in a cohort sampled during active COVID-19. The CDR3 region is CASSKEVTGELFF. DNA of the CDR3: TGCGCCAGCTCAAAAGAGGTCACCGGGGAGCTGTTTTTT.